This T cell receptor beta chain was profiled in a study of beta chain features in type 1 diabetes. Of the isolated RNA, all was reverse transcribed, and so the sequenced material was expressed TCRB transcripts. The assay was immunoSEQ multiplex PCR, and TCRdb's table has in-frame clones only and misses some. The sample shows approximately 29,000 clones, approximately 65% of them seen only once. Using CD45RO/CCR7/CD25/CD127/CD95/CD27, CD4+ naive, central memory, regulatory and stem cell-like memory cells were sorted. This clone was counted only a few times. The antigen is not known. Study-level findings and limits: TCRB CDR3 length was moderately but significantly reduced in all four CD4+ subsets of Type 1 diabetes patients.

V was trimmed by 5 bases and J by 0 bases, leaving 26 bases between them. Germline CDR1 LNHDA, CDR2 SQIVND (reference sequence). The CDR3 is 21 amino acids. This TCR was sampled from a woman aged 25 to 39 with type 1 diabetes. The rearrangement links TRBV19 to TRBJ2-6; tentative D call: TRBD1 (6 bases). What was sequenced was Tregs from blood. The CDR3 nucleotides read TGTGCCAGTAGTGTATGGACAGCCACCTGGGCCCTTCACTCTGGGGCCAACGTCCTGACTTTC. Translated, it gives CASSVWTATWALHSGANVLTF.